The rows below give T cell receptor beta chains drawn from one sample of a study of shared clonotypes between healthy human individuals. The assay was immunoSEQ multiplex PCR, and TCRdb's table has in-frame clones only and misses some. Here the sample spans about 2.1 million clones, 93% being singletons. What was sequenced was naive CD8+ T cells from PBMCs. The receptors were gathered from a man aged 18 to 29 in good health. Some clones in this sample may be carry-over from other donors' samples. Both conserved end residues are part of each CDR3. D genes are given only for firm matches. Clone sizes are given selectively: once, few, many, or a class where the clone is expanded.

CDR3: CASSSLAGRARNEQFF; DNA: TGTGCCAGCAGCTCCCTAGCCGGGAGGGCCAGGAATGAGCAGTTCTTC; J: TRBJ2-1; V: TRBV11-2; size: -; D: TRBD2
CDR3: CASSQTGRADTQYF; DNA: TGTGCCAGCAGCCAGACAGGGCGGGCAGATACGCAGTATTTT; J: TRBJ2-3; V: TRBV5-8; size: -; D: TRBD1
CDR3: CASSQGRTSGSFLTDTQYF; DNA: TGCGCCAGCAGCCAAGGCCGGACTAGCGGGAGTTTCCTCACAGATACGCAGTATTTT; J: TRBJ2-3; V: TRBV4-3; size: -; D: TRBD2
CDR3: CASTQGGSSYNEQFF; DNA: TGTGCCAGCACTCAGGGGGGTAGCTCCTACAATGAGCAGTTCTTC; J: TRBJ2-1; V: TRBV28; size: -; D: -
CDR3: CASSLSASLNTEAFF; DNA: TGTGCCAGCAGTTTATCTGCCAGTCTGAACACTGAAGCTTTCTTT; J: TRBJ1-1; V: TRBV27; size: -; D: -
CDR3: CASSYRDSEYNEQFF; DNA: TGTGCCAGCAGTTACAGGGACAGCGAATACAATGAGCAGTTCTTC; J: TRBJ2-1; V: TRBV6-5; size: -; D: TRBD1
CDR3: CASSPGSRAHNEQFF; DNA: TGTGCCAGCAGCCCCGGGTCGCGGGCCCACAATGAGCAGTTCTTC; J: TRBJ2-1; V: TRBV11-3; size: -; D: -
CDR3: CASSNSLGVVPYEQYF; DNA: TGTGCCAGCAGTAACTCCCTGGGAGTCGTTCCCTACGAGCAGTACTTC; J: TRBJ2-7; V: TRBV28; size: -; D: -
CDR3: CASSDVQGAYEQYF; DNA: TGTGCCAGCAGTGACGTCCAGGGCGCCTACGAGCAGTACTTC; J: TRBJ2-7; V: TRBV6-1; size: once; D: -
CDR3: CASRAPGQINTEAFF; DNA: TGTGCCAGCAGAGCCCCGGGACAGATTAACACTGAAGCTTTCTTT; J: TRBJ1-1; V: TRBV2; size: once; D: TRBD1
CDR3: CASSANPHPYLDDGYTF; DNA: TGTGCCAGCAGCGCCAACCCACATCCTTACCTAGACGATGGCTACACCTTC; J: TRBJ1-2; V: TRBV7-9; size: -; D: -
CDR3: CASSLIRTTEAFF; DNA: TGTGCCAGCAGTTTAATTCGAACCACTGAAGCTTTCTTT; J: TRBJ1-1; V: TRBV27; size: -; D: -
CDR3: CASSLGSTYEQYF; DNA: TGTGCCAGCAGTTTAGGGTCGACCTACGAGCAGTACTTC; J: TRBJ2-7; V: TRBV27; size: -; D: -
CDR3: CASSQGWTSGREEETQYF; DNA: TGCGCCAGCAGCCAAGGATGGACTAGCGGGAGGGAGGAGGAGACCCAGTACTTC; J: TRBJ2-5; V: TRBV4-1; size: -; D: TRBD2
CDR3: CASSLDRKETQYF; DNA: TGCGCCAGCAGCTTGGATAGGAAAGAGACCCAGTACTTC; J: TRBJ2-5; V: TRBV5-1; size: -; D: -
CDR3: CASSLRVEGLAGTDTQYF; DNA: TGTGCCAGCAGTTTACGGGTTGAGGGACTAGCAGGAACAGATACGCAGTATTTT; J: TRBJ2-3; V: TRBV27; size: -; D: TRBD2
CDR3: CASSPEGLAAFGEQYF; DNA: TGTGCCAGCAGCCCCGAGGGGCTAGCGGCCTTTGGGGAGCAGTACTTC; J: TRBJ2-7; V: TRBV9; size: once; D: TRBD2
CDR3: CASSLGQGYEQYF; DNA: TGTGCCAGCAGTCTAGGACAGGGCTACGAGCAGTACTTC; J: TRBJ2-7; V: TRBV6-1; size: -; D: TRBD1
CDR3: CASSQYRGEKLFF; DNA: TGTGCCAGCAGCCAATACAGAGGGGAAAAACTGTTTTTT; J: TRBJ1-4; V: TRBV14; size: -; D: -
CDR3: CASTKAGAFSYEQYF; DNA: TGCGCCAGCACCAAAGCGGGAGCCTTCTCCTACGAGCAGTACTTC; J: TRBJ2-7; V: TRBV5-1; size: -; D: TRBD2
CDR3: CASSEGNQPQHF; DNA: TGTGCCAGCAGTGAAGGGAATCAGCCCCAGCATTTT; J: TRBJ1-5; V: TRBV2; size: -; D: -
CDR3: CASSPDRGYSGNTIYF; DNA: TGTGCCAGCAGCCCAGACAGGGGTTACTCTGGAAACACCATATATTTT; J: TRBJ1-3; V: TRBV11-2; size: -; D: TRBD1
CDR3: CASSANRGPMNTEAFF; DNA: TGCGCCAGCAGCGCCAACAGGGGTCCCATGAACACTGAAGCTTTCTTT; J: TRBJ1-1; V: TRBV5-1; size: -; D: TRBD1
CDR3: CASTANAYEQYF; DNA: TGTGCCAGCACCGCCAACGCCTACGAGCAGTACTTC; J: TRBJ2-7; V: TRBV28; size: once; D: -
CDR3: CASSYSGAYEQYF; DNA: TGTGCCAGCAGCTATTCCGGGGCCTACGAGCAGTACTTC; J: TRBJ2-7; V: TRBV7-9; size: -; D: -
CDR3: CASRPTRAGVQETQYF; DNA: TGTGCCAGCAGGCCTACTAGAGCGGGGGTACAAGAGACCCAGTACTTC; J: TRBJ2-5; V: TRBV28; size: -; D: TRBD2
CDR3: CASSEWEGAGTIYF; DNA: TGTGCCAGCAGTGAATGGGAGGGGGCTGGCACCATATATTTT; J: TRBJ1-3; V: TRBV25-1; size: -; D: TRBD1
CDR3: CASSSRGDTYNEQFF; DNA: TGTGCCAGCAGCTCTAGGGGGGACACCTACAATGAGCAGTTCTTC; J: TRBJ2-1; V: TRBV28; size: -; D: -
CDR3: CASSLIMVALGTGELFF; DNA: TGTGCCAGCAGCTTAATAATGGTGGCCCTGGGGACCGGGGAGCTGTTTTTT; J: TRBJ2-2; V: TRBV7-8; size: -; D: -
CDR3: CASSVDRDWIGELFF; DNA: TGTGCCAGCAGCGTAGACAGGGATTGGATTGGGGAGCTGTTTTTT; J: TRBJ2-2; V: TRBV9; size: -; D: -
CDR3: CASSLPQLGTEAFF; DNA: TGTGCCAGCAGTTTGCCTCAACTTGGAACTGAAGCTTTCTTT; J: TRBJ1-1; V: TRBV28; size: -; D: -
CDR3: CASSLAINQQFF; DNA: TGTGCCAGCAGCTTAGCGATCAACCAGCAGTTCTTC; J: TRBJ2-1; V: TRBV7-9; size: once; D: -
CDR3: CASSQGAGVTGELFF; DNA: TGCGCCAGCAGCCAAGGTGCGGGGGTCACCGGGGAGCTGTTTTTT; J: TRBJ2-2; V: TRBV4-3; size: -; D: TRBD2
CDR3: CAISDVGEETQYF; DNA: TGTGCCATCAGTGATGTTGGGGAAGAGACCCAGTACTTC; J: TRBJ2-5; V: TRBV10-3; size: -; D: -
CDR3: CASSGTAMTSNEQFF; DNA: TGTGCCAGCAGCGGGACTGCGATGACCTCCAATGAGCAGTTCTTC; J: TRBJ2-1; V: TRBV9; size: -; D: -
CDR3: CATRKGTSGKQYF; DNA: TGTGCCACCAGAAAAGGGACTAGCGGGAAGCAGTACTTC; J: TRBJ2-7; V: TRBV15; size: -; D: TRBD2
CDR3: CASSRTGTGRADTQYF; DNA: TGTGCCAGCAGCAGAACCGGGACAGGGAGGGCGGATACGCAGTATTTT; J: TRBJ2-3; V: TRBV7-8; size: -; D: TRBD1
CDR3: CAISDSENLPGQGRSGELFF; DNA: TGTGCCATCAGTGACTCTGAAAATCTTCCGGGACAGGGAAGATCCGGGGAGCTGTTTTTT; J: TRBJ2-2; V: TRBV10-3; size: -; D: TRBD1